The sequence of this TCR beta chain was determined in a study of CD8+ T cells in alopecia areata. Following extraction, RNA underwent reverse transcription to cDNA, which served as the sequencing template. TCRdb's table, derived via immunoSEQ multiplex PCR, lists solely in-frame clones and lacks some. The profile shows some 170,000 clones, around 58% of them singletons. Study-level findings and limits: Possibly as an HLA-related effect, TCR sharing across patients appeared less clear than in mice.

Noted treatment: oral pan-JAK inhibitor, 5-10 mg twice daily. For this clone: What it recognizes is unknown.

This specimen consisted of CD4+ T cells sorted from blood, obtained around week 55, from a patient treated with tofacitinib. The receptor's source is a human donor with alopecia areata.

The CDR3 sequence is CSVGSGSKTGELFF. The DNA of the CDR3 is TGCAGCGTTGGGTCAGGGTCAAAGACCGGGGAGCTGTTTTTT. The chain is built from TRBV29-1 and TRBJ2-2; possibly TRBD1 for D (5 bases). Trimming left V 4 bases short and J 5 bases short, with 14 bases between. This CDR3 has 14 residues. Per germline, CDR1 SQVTM and CDR2 ANQGSEA.